The clone carrying this TCR beta chain was counted a few times. Antigen: not known. Treg sorting used a CD4+CD25+CD127-/low gate. Via MiXCR, TCRdb re-called the 5' RACE reads, giving one row per CDR3 protein. The data hold 30,000 or so distinct CDR3 sequences, with 25% to 30% observed a single time. The CDR3 is made up of 14 amino acids. Trimming cost V 1 base and J 9 bases, with 13 bases left between them. From germline, CDR1 is SGHDN and CDR2 FVKESK. Study-wide results and limits: The larger-cohort validation was restricted to a single TCR beta V-J rearrangement rather than whole repertoires.

The rearrangement links TRBV14 to TRBJ2-1, with D perhaps matching TRBD2 (7 bases). The sequenced material came from tumor-infiltrating Tregs sorted from the breast tumor. The receptor was isolated from a female donor with breast cancer. CDR3 bases: TGTGCCAGCAGCCAAGTTGGCGGGGGCGGTGAGCAGTTCTTC. Its protein product is CASSQVGGGGEQFF.